This T cell receptor beta chain was sequenced for a study of beta chain features in type 1 diabetes. A note on this clone: Its antigen is not known.

The ends were cut back, 5 bases at V and 4 bases at J, with 14 bases in the middle. The germline V gene encodes CDR1 LNHDA and CDR2 SQIVND (reference sequence). The CDR3 consists of 15 residues. Study-wide findings and caveats: All four CD4+ subsets of Type 1 diabetes patients contained TCRB CDR3s that were moderately but significantly shorter.

Every sorted population was more than 98% pure. Since all of the isolated RNA was reverse transcribed, expressed TCRB transcripts were what got sequenced. Naive, central memory and regulatory T cell samples yielded around 3.6 million reads on average. Produced via immunoSEQ multiplex PCR; TCRdb's table is partial and in-frame only. The profile shows 600,000 or so clones, around 11% of them singletons. This TCR was recovered from a man aged 25 to 40 with type 1 diabetes. The rearrangement uses TRBV19 and TRBJ1-4; D perhaps matches TRBD1 (5 bases). The sample taken for sequencing was naive CD4+ T cells from blood. This chain's CDR3 is CASSPGNVRNEKLFF. In DNA, the CDR3 is TGTGCCAGTAGTCCAGGGAACGTCCGTAATGAAAAACTGTTTTTT.